The rows below give T cell receptor beta chains drawn from one sample of a study of Graves' ophthalmopathy and Graves' hyperthyroidism. One entry per CDR3 protein results from TCRdb running MiXCR on the multiplex PCR reads. Altogether about 1.2 million distinct CDR3 sequences are present, about 40% being singletons, with the ten largest covering around 10%. The sample comprised peripheral blood or thyroid tissue (not recorded which). The receptors derive from an adult man with Graves' hyperthyroidism. Both conserved end residues are part of each CDR3. The D gene is left open where the match is weak. Clone sizes are given selectively: once, few, many, or a class where the clone is expanded.

>NA|TRBJ2-7|TRBV27|NA
CASSLSVPVTYEQYF
TGTGCCAGCAGTTTATCGGTACCCGTGACCTACGAGCAGTACTTC
>NA|TRBJ2-2|TRBV10-2|NA
CASSAGTTNTGELFF
TGTGCCAGCAGCGCCGGGACAACGAACACCGGGGAGCTGTTTTTT
>many|TRBJ1-5|TRBV20-1|NA
CSARFGGAQNQPQHF
TGCAGTGCTAGATTTGGTGGGGCGCAGAATCAGCCCCAGCATTTT
>few|TRBJ2-2|TRBV7-2|TRBD2
CASSLIAGVPTGELFF
TGTGCCAGCAGCTTAATTGCGGGAGTACCCACCGGGGAGCTGTTTTTT
>NA|TRBJ2-4|TRBV10-3|NA
CAISEGRPLAKNIQYF
TGTGCCATCAGTGAAGGGCGTCCCCTGGCCAAAAACATTCAGTACTTC
>once|TRBJ2-6|TRBV19|TRBD1
CASSTRGRETEAF
TGTGCCAGTAGTACCAGGGGGCGCGAGACTGAAGCTTTC
>many|TRBJ2-7|TRBV20-1|NA
CSAVQGYEQYF
TGCAGTGCAGTACAGGGCTACGAGCAGTACTTC
>many|TRBJ2-6|TRBV15|NA
CATMPSPGANVLTF
TGTGCCACCATGCCGTCCCCCGGGGCCAACGTCCTGACTTTC
>many|TRBJ2-7|TRBV10-2|TRBD1
CASRGTDTGVLYF
TGCGCCAGCAGGGGGACAGATACCGGAGTATTGTACTTC
>NA|TRBJ2-1|TRBV19|TRBD2
CASSIPGLAAYNEQFF
TGTGCCAGTAGTATACCGGGACTAGCGGCCTACAATGAGCAGTTCTTC
>NA|TRBJ1-3|TRBV11-2|NA
CASSLVFSPGVSGNTIYF
TGTGCCAGCAGCTTAGTTTTTTCTCCAGGGGTCTCTGGAAACACCATATATTTT
>many|TRBJ1-5|TRBV25-1|NA
CASRGDTDNQPQHF
TGTGCCAGCAGGGGCGACACCGACAATCAGCCCCAGCATTTT
>NA|TRBJ2-7|TRBV10-3|NA
CASSESRGYPYEQYF
TGTGCCAGCAGTGAATCCAGGGGCTACCCCTACGAGCAGTACTTC
>many|TRBJ1-1|TRBV20-1|NA
CSAPRVAGTEAFF
TGCAGTGCTCCACGTGTTGCGGGCACTGAAGCTTTCTTT
>NA|TRBJ1-5|TRBV19|TRBD1
CATSDRAQPQHF
TGTGCCACATCGGACAGGGCTCAGCCCCAGCATTTT
>NA|TRBJ1-5|TRBV20-1|NA
CSARESSDIVSNQPQHF
TGCAGTGCTAGAGAGTCCTCGGACATCGTTAGCAATCAGCCCCAGCATTTT
>NA|TRBJ1-2|TRBV9|TRBD1
CASSPQGARGYGYTF
TGTGCCAGCTCACCACAGGGGGCGCGGGGCTATGGCTACACCTTC
>NA|TRBJ2-5|TRBV29-1|NA
CSVGRGRYDQYF
TGCAGCGTAGGGCGGGGCCGGTATGACCAGTACTTC
>once|TRBJ1-1|TRBV9|NA
CASSSTRQGQTEAFF
TGTGCCAGCAGCTCCACGAGGCAGGGCCAAACTGAAGCTTTCTTT
>many|TRBJ1-5|TRBV2|NA
CASSDYEGGQPQHF
TGTGCCAGCAGTGATTACGAAGGTGGACAGCCCCAGCATTTT
>NA|TRBJ2-7|TRBV10-3|NA
CAIRGSSPGEQYF
TGTGCCATCAGGGGCAGCTCCCCCGGCGAGCAGTACTTC
>NA|TRBJ1-5|TRBV4-2|NA
CASSQDGGAQQPQHF
TGTGCCAGCAGCCAAGATGGGGGGGCGCAGCAGCCCCAGCATTTT
>many|TRBJ2-6|TRBV7-2|NA
CASSPSPAGANVLTF
TGTGCCAGCAGCCCCTCTCCAGCTGGGGCCAACGTCCTGACTTTC
>few|TRBJ2-5|TRBV15|TRBD2
CATSRGSSGQETQYF
TGTGCCACCAGCAGAGGATCTAGCGGGCAAGAGACCCAGTACTTC
>NA|TRBJ2-7|TRBV9|NA
CASSQGERAYEQYF
TGTGCCAGCAGCCAAGGTGAGAGGGCCTACGAGCAGTACTTC
>NA|TRBJ2-7|TRBV4-1|NA
CASSQSQGLKFYEQYF
TGCGCCAGCAGCCAAAGCCAGGGGTTAAAATTCTACGAGCAGTACTTC
>many|TRBJ2-5|TRBV7-8|TRBD2
CASSLWTSPGEGTQYF
TGTGCCAGCAGCCTGTGGACTAGCCCCGGGGAGGGGACCCAGTACTTC
>few|TRBJ1-2|TRBV20-1|NA
CSANYGYTF
TGCAGTGCTAACTATGGCTACACCTTC
>many|TRBJ1-6|TRBV9|NA
CASRRDNSPLHF
TGTGCCAGTCGACGGGATAATTCACCCCTCCACTTT
>many|TRBJ1-3|TRBV11-2|NA
CASSLSVQGAGNTIYF
TGTGCCAGCAGCTTATCGGTCCAGGGAGCTGGAAACACCATATATTTT
>many|TRBJ2-5|TRBV7-6|NA
CASSLADGVRETQYF
TGTGCCAGCAGCTTGGCGGATGGGGTAAGAGAGACCCAGTACTTC
>many|TRBJ1-5|TRBV2|TRBD1
CASKTGEGSNQPQHF
TGTGCCAGCAAAACAGGGGAGGGGAGCAATCAGCCCCAGCATTTT
>many|TRBJ2-7|TRBV7-2|NA
CASSLGHGDEQYF
TGTGCCAGCAGCTTAGGGCACGGGGACGAGCAGTACTTC
>NA|TRBJ2-7|TRBV4-3|NA
CASSQVGVSGYEQYF
TGCGCCAGCAGCCAAGTGGGGGTTAGCGGATACGAGCAGTACTTC
>few|TRBJ2-3|TRBV15|NA
CASSDSNTDTQYF
TGTGCCTCCTCAGACTCTAACACAGATACGCAGTATTTT
>NA|TRBJ1-2|TRBV10-3|NA
CAISESGPYGYTF
TGTGCCATCAGTGAGTCGGGCCCCTATGGCTACACCTTC
>NA|TRBJ2-5|TRBV7-2|TRBD2
CASSAGPAGGLETQYF
TGTGCCAGCAGCGCCGGCCCGGCGGGGGGGCTCGAGACCCAGTACTTC
>NA|TRBJ2-5|TRBV29-1|NA
CSVAVGGTETQYF
TGCAGCGTTGCGGTGGGAGGAACGGAGACCCAGTACTTC
>few|TRBJ2-5|TRBV12-3/TRBV12-4|NA
CASGPGVGETQYF
TGTGCTAGTGGTCCAGGGGTTGGAGAGACCCAGTACTTC
>NA|TRBJ2-7|TRBV7-2|NA
CASEGADLYEQYF
TGTGCCAGCGAAGGGGCGGACCTCTACGAGCAGTACTTC
>many|TRBJ1-1|TRBV14|NA
CASSQEIPEAFF
TGTGCCAGCAGCCAAGAGATCCCTGAAGCTTTCTTT
>NA|TRBJ1-1|TRBV7-2|NA
CASSHDMGVLGEAFF
TGTGCCAGCAGCCACGATATGGGGGTTCTGGGTGAAGCTTTCTTT
>NA|TRBJ1-5|TRBV19|NA
CASSIEGRDGVETQHF
TGTGCCAGTAGTATAGAAGGGCGGGACGGGGTTGAAACCCAGCATTTT
>few|TRBJ1-2|TRBV7-9|NA
CASSPGGYATGYTF
TGTGCCAGCAGCCCTGGCGGGTATGCAACTGGCTACACCTTC
>many|TRBJ2-7|TRBV12-3/TRBV12-4|NA
CASSFLSGPEQYF
TGTGCCAGCAGTTTTCTTTCGGGGCCCGAGCAGTACTTC
>many|TRBJ1-5|TRBV7-9|TRBD1
CASSNGQGHWQPQHF
TGTGCCAGCAGCAATGGACAGGGGCATTGGCAGCCCCAGCATTTT
>many|TRBJ1-2|TRBV7-3|NA
CASSQGPARDGYTF
TGTGCCAGCAGCCAAGGGCCGGCCCGGGATGGCTACACCTTC
>few|TRBJ1-5|TRBV28|NA
CASSPDQDQGQPQHF
TGTGCCAGCAGTCCAGACCAGGATCAGGGTCAGCCCCAGCATTTT